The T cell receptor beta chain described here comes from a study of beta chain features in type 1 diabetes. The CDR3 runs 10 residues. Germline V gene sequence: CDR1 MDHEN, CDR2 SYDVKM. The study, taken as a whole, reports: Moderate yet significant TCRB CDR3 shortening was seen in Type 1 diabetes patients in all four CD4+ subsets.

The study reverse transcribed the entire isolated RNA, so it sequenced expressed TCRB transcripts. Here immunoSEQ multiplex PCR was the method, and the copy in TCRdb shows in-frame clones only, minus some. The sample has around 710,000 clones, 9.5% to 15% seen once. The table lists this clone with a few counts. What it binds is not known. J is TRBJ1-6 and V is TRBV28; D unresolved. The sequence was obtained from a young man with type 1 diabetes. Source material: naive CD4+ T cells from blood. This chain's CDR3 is CASGNSPLHF. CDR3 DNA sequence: TGTGCTAGCGGGAATTCACCCCTCCACTTT.